Below, 26 T cell receptor beta chains from the same sample are listed, as sequenced in a study of cytomegalovirus exposure and HLA in healthy donors. The primer mix had 60 Vbeta and 13 Jbeta primers. Profiling relied on immunoSEQ multiplex PCR, and the TCRdb table lists in-frame clones only, not all of them. The sample includes around 120,000 clones, roughly 70% of them seen just once. Sequencing input: PBMCs. These receptors all come from a man between 35 and 55 years old in good health and CMV-seropositive.

The genes are TRBV9 and TRBJ1-2, with 7 bases that match TRBD1. Per germline, CDR1 SGDLS and CDR2 YYNGEE. The CDR3 covers 12 residues. V was clipped by 3 bases and J by 8 bases; unmatched bases: 4. CDR3 sequence: CASSATGAGYTF. The CDR3 DNA reads as TGTGCCAGCAGCGCCACAGGGGCGGGCTACACCTTC.

The sample holds one count of this clone. V usage is TRBV7-8 and J usage is TRBJ2-3; TRBD2 matches 8 bases. The CDR3 runs to 17 residues. The V gene end was trimmed by 1 base and the J gene end by 2 bases; junction bases not matched to a gene: 8. The germline gives CDR1 SGHVS, CDR2 FQNEAQ. CDR3 in DNA: TGTGCCAGCAGCTTAGTAGTAGCGGGATCTTCCACAGATACGCAGTATTTT. Translated, it gives CASSLVVAGSSTDTQYF.

V and J are TRBV28 and TRBJ1-2; 9 bases match TRBD1. There are 14 residues in the CDR3. V shed 4 bases and J 8 bases; nucleotides not matched to a gene: 8. Germline loops: CDR1 MDHEN, CDR2 SYDVKM. CDR3 nucleotide sequence: TGTGCCAGCAGTTCTCCGGGACAGGGAGAGGGCTACACCTTC. This codes for CASSSPGQGEGYTF.

The J gene is TRBJ1-1, the V gene TRBV20-1; tentative D call: TRBD1 (6 bases). Per germline, CDR1 DFQATT and CDR2 SNEGSKA (reference sequence). CDR3 length: 11 residues. V dropped 6 bases and J dropped 3 bases, with 8 bases sitting between them. CDR3 residues: CSAPGDTEAFF. CDR3 in DNA: TGCAGTGCCCCAGGGGACACTGAAGCTTTCTTT.

The chain combines TRBV5-1 with TRBJ2-2, with 12 nucleotides matching TRBD2. V was pared by 4 bases and J by 4 bases, with 8 bases of the junction left unmatched. CDR1 and CDR2 from the germline V gene are SGHRS and YFSETQ. The CDR3 runs 17 residues. The CDR3 DNA sequence: TGCGCCAGCAGCCTACCGGGACTAGCGGGTCCCACCGGGGAGCTGTTTTTT. Protein product: CASSLPGLAGPTGELFF.

The chain joins TRBV5-4 to TRBJ2-7; D unclear. This CDR3 is 14 amino acids long. The V end lost 3 bases, the J end lost 6 bases, and 16 bases lay between the germline ends. Germline V gene data show CDR1 as SGHNT and CDR2 as YYREEE (reference sequence). CDR3: CASSWSVGWSEQYF. As DNA, the CDR3 is TGTGCCAGCAGCTGGAGCGTTGGGTGGAGCGAGCAGTACTTC.

This clone was seen just once. The V call is TRBV28, the J call TRBJ1-1, with D possibly matching TRBD1 (5 bases). Germline loops: CDR1 MDHEN, CDR2 SYDVKM. V lost 7 bases to trimming and J lost 3 bases, with 6 bases between them. The CDR3 is 11 amino acids. CDR3 sequence (DNA): TGTGCCAGCAAGACAGACACTGAAGCTTTCTTT. Encoded protein: CASKTDTEAFF. Supplemented by reference TRBV28 and TRBJ1-1, the full variable domain reads DVKVTQSSRYLVKRTGEKVFLECVQDMDHENMFWYRQDPGLGLRLIYFSYDVKMKEKGDIPEGYSVSREKKERFSLILESASTNQTSMYLCASKTDTEAFFGQGTRLTVV.

This chain uses TRBV5-7 with TRBJ2-7; D ambiguous. TRBV5-7 carries the ORF label, with uncertain function. This CDR3 is built from 11 residues. Between the trimmed V and J ends, which lost 2 bases and 9 bases, there was a span of 9 bases. The CDR3: CASSLLRGQYV. CDR3 in DNA: TGTGCCAGCAGCTTACTCCGCGGGCAGTACGTC.

The rearrangement joins TRBV7-2 to TRBJ1-5; D gene unclear. Germline values: CDR1 SGHTA, CDR2 FQGNSA. The CDR3 totals 12 residues. Trimming took 5 bases from V and 3 from J, leaving 5 bases between them. CDR3 protein: CASSPSNQPQHF. For the CDR3, the DNA is TGTGCCAGCAGCCCGTCCAATCAGCCCCAGCATTTT.

This chain uses TRBV11-2 with TRBJ2-1; 10 nucleotides line up with TRBD2. Germline loops: CDR1 SGHAT, CDR2 FQNNGV. CDR3 size: 15 residues. The V gene end was trimmed by 1 base and the J gene end by 8 bases; junction bases not matched to a gene: 5. The CDR3 nucleotides read TGTGCCAGCAGCTTAGGCCTAGCGGGAGACCATGAGCAGTTCTTC. Translating it yields CASSLGLAGDHEQFF.

The chain is built from TRBV19 and TRBJ2-2; D not resolved. The CDR3 has 15 residues. Trimming pared 1 base from V and 3 bases from J, leaving 9 bases between. Germline V CDR1 and CDR2: LNHDA, SQIVND (reference sequence). The CDR3 bases are TGTGCCAGTAGTATAGGTGAGGTGTACACCGGGGAGCTGTTTTTT. This sequence encodes CASSIGEVYTGELFF.

The sample holds one count of this clone. The CDR3 DNA sequence: TGCGCCAGCAGTGAGTCATATCATGAGCAGTTCTTC. Protein: CASSESYHEQFF. The chain is built from TRBV10-2 and TRBJ2-1; D is undetermined. There are 12 residues in the CDR3. Per germline, CDR1 WSHSY and CDR2 SAAADI. Trimming pared 0 bases from V and 8 bases from J, leaving 5 bases between.

The rearrangement uses TRBV19 and TRBJ2-6; D may be TRBD2 (7 bases). Germline loops: CDR1 LNHDA, CDR2 SQIVND (reference sequence). Deletions cut 5 bases from V and 0 bases from J, with 20 bases between. This CDR3 has 19 residues. This CDR3 reads CASSGYRDYDGSGANVLTF. In nucleotides, the CDR3 is TGTGCCAGTAGTGGCTACAGGGACTACGATGGCTCTGGGGCCAACGTCCTGACTTTC. Full variable domain (outside the CDR3, taken from reference TRBV19 and TRBJ2-6): DGGITQSPKYLFRKEGQNVTLSCEQNLNHDAMYWYRQDPGQGLRLIYYSQIVNDFQKGDIAEGYSVSREKKESFPLTVTSAQKNPTAFYLCASSGYRDYDGSGANVLTFGAGSRLTVL.

The sample holds a few counts of this clone. This sequence joins TRBV7-6 and TRBJ2-3; tentatively, D is TRBD2 (6 bases). V was cut by 5 bases and J by 5 bases, with 14 bases left in between. The length of the CDR3 is 14 residues. The germline V gene has CDR1 SGHVS and CDR2 FNYEAQ. CDR3 bases: TGTGCCAGCAGCCCCGTTGGAGGGAGAGATACGCAGTATTTT. Amino acids: CASSPVGGRDTQYF.

This rearrangement joins TRBV19 to TRBJ1-4; D is possibly TRBD1 (5 bases). The CDR3 runs to 17 residues. V was cut by 5 bases and J by 8 bases, with 24 bases left in between. Germline CDR1 reads LNHDA; CDR2 reads SQIVND (reference sequence). In nucleotides, the CDR3 is TGTGCCAGTAGTCCAGGAATGAAGGGGCGGTTAGGGGAAAAACTGTTTTTT. Encoded protein: CASSPGMKGRLGEKLFF.

This clone turned up a few times. The chain uses TRBV5-1 and TRBJ2-5; possibly TRBD1 for D (6 bases). With 4 bases removed from V and 3 bases from J, the gap between germline ends came to 13 bases. CDR3 length: 14 amino acids. Germline CDR1 and CDR2: SGHRS and YFSETQ. For the CDR3, the DNA is TGCGCCAGCAGCCCCGGACAGAGCGAAGAGACCCAGTACTTC. It encodes CASSPGQSEETQYF.

The chain joins TRBV7-2 to TRBJ1-2; possibly TRBD1 for D (6 bases). V lost 1 base and J 3 bases, leaving 15 bases between the germline ends. The CDR3 has 16 residues. CDR1 and CDR2 from the germline V gene are SGHTA and FQGNSA. The chain's CDR3 is CASSLDVSGDDYGYTF. Written as DNA, the CDR3 is TGTGCCAGCAGCTTAGATGTTTCAGGGGACGACTATGGCTACACCTTC. Supplemented by reference TRBV7-2 and TRBJ1-2, the full variable domain reads GAGVSQSPSNKVTEKGKDVELRCDPISGHTALYWYRQSLGQGLEFLIYFQGNSAPDKSGLPSDRFSAERTGGSVSTLTIQRTQQEDSAVYLCASSLDVSGDDYGYTFGSGTRLTVV.

This sequence joins TRBV2 and TRBJ2-3, with TRBD2 matching over 14 bases. The CDR3 covers 14 residues. Germline V gene data show CDR1 as SNHLY and CDR2 as FYNNEI. V was pared by 8 bases and J by 5 bases, with 3 bases of the junction left unmatched. The CDR3 reads CASGGLAGEDTQYF. The CDR3 nucleotides are TGTGCCAGCGGGGGACTAGCGGGAGAAGATACGCAGTATTTT.

This clone was detected only once. The rearrangement joins TRBV7-2 to TRBJ1-3, with TRBD1 matching over 8 bases. With 3 bases clipped from V and 4 bases from J, the junction kept 5 bases outside the gene matches. The CDR3 contains 15 residues. Germline loops: CDR1 SGHTA, CDR2 FQGNSA. The CDR3 loop reads CASSLGTGRGNTIYF. DNA for the CDR3: TGTGCCAGCAGCTTGGGGACAGGAAGGGGAAACACCATATATTTT.

CDR3 amino acids: CALDGGGDTIYF. Here the CDR3 DNA reads TGTGCCTTGGATGGGGGAGGTGACACCATATATTTT. The gene calls are TRBV30 and TRBJ1-3; TRBD1 might be the D (5 bases). Germline V gene sequence: CDR1 GTSNPN, CDR2 SVGIG (reference sequence). The CDR3 totals 12 residues. Trimming stripped 7 bases from V and 8 bases from J, with 15 bases between.

The genes are TRBV10-1 and TRBJ2-1; TRBD1 agrees at 12 bases. V lost 6 bases to trimming and J lost 6 bases; unmatched junction nucleotides: 6. Looked up from germline, CDR1 is WNHNN and CDR2 is SYGVQD (reference sequence). The CDR3 spans 15 residues. The CDR3 nucleotides read TGCGCCAGCAGGAAGGGGACAGGGGGCTTCAATGAGCAGTTCTTC. Amino acid sequence: CASRKGTGGFNEQFF.

The chain carries TRBV9 and TRBJ2-5; 7 nucleotides agree with TRBD1. CDR1 SGDLS and CDR2 YYNGEE come from the germline V gene. V lost 0 bases, J lost 3 bases, and 2 bases stayed unmatched. The CDR3 loop spans 14 amino acids. CDR3 region: CASSVGGTEETQYF. The CDR3 DNA is TGTGCCAGCAGCGTAGGGGGGACAGAAGAGACCCAGTACTTC. Filled out from reference TRBV9 and TRBJ2-5, the complete variable domain reads DSGVTQTPKHLITATGQRVTLRCSPRSGDLSVYWYQQSLDQGLQFLIQYYNGEERAKGNILERFSAQQFPDLHSELNLSSLELGDSALYFCASSVGGTEETQYFGPGTRLLVL.

The gene calls are TRBV4-1 and TRBJ2-2; TRBD2 matches 8 bases. The CDR3 totals 14 residues. The ends lost 9 bases at V and 2 bases at J; junction bases unmatched: 5. Germline V CDR1 and CDR2: MGHRA, YSYEKL. The DNA of the CDR3 is TGCGCCAGTGCGACTAGCGAAAACACCGGGGAGCTGTTTTTT. Protein sequence: CASATSENTGELFF.

This clone was observed a few times. This chain joins TRBV19 and TRBJ1-1; no reliable D call. This CDR3 has 13 residues. V shed 3 bases and J shed 3 bases, with 8 bases lying between them. Per germline, CDR1 LNHDA and CDR2 SQIVND (reference sequence). In DNA form, the CDR3 reads TGTGCCAGTAGTATGGGAGCGGACACTGAAGCTTTCTTT. Its protein is CASSMGADTEAFF. The whole variable domain, filled in from reference TRBV19 and TRBJ1-1, reads DGGITQSPKYLFRKEGQNVTLSCEQNLNHDAMYWYRQDPGQGLRLIYYSQIVNDFQKGDIAEGYSVSREKKESFPLTVTSAQKNPTAFYLCASSMGADTEAFFGQGTRLTVV.

This clone has a handful of counts. The chain carries TRBV19 and TRBJ1-1; the D gene is possibly TRBD1 (6 bases). Germline CDR1 reads LNHDA; CDR2 reads SQIVND (reference sequence). The CDR3 has 13 amino acids. Trimming cost V 3 bases and J 6 bases, with 11 bases left between them. CDR3 sequence: CASSIGGGSEAFF. CDR3 DNA: TGTGCCAGTAGTATTGGGGGCGGCTCTGAAGCTTTCTTT.

There are a few counts of this clone. The chain couples TRBV7-8 to TRBJ2-4, with 8 nucleotides matching TRBD2. The V segment lost 4 bases and the J segment 9 bases; nucleotides outside the gene matches: 5. CDR1 and CDR2 (germline): SGHVS, FQNEAQ. The CDR3 is made up of 13 amino acids. The CDR3 reads CASSSPGGGIQYF. CDR3 nucleotide sequence: TGTGCCAGCAGCTCTCCGGGGGGGGGCATTCAGTACTTC.